Following are 27 T cell receptor beta chains from one sample sequenced in a study of control samples from healthy donors and cancer patients. Generated by immunoSEQ multiplex PCR, the TCRdb table keeps only in-frame clones and is missing some. In the table there are about 180,000 clones, around 90% of which are singletons. The specimen sequenced was blood. The receptors stem from a woman aged 45-60 years in good health.

V gene TRBV11-2 combines with J gene TRBJ1-1, with 7 bases aligning to TRBD1. Per the germline V gene, CDR1 is SGHAT and CDR2 is FQNNGV. Germline trimming cut 0 bases from V and 5 bases from J; bases unmatched to any gene: 6. The CDR3 loop spans 15 amino acids. CDR3: CASSLEAGGETEAFF. For the CDR3, the DNA is TGTGCCAGCAGCTTAGAGGCAGGGGGAGAAACTGAAGCTTTCTTT.

The rearrangement uses TRBV11-3 and TRBJ2-1; possible D gene TRBD2, 7 bases. From germline, CDR1 is SGHNT and CDR2 YENEEA. The CDR3 consists of 15 residues. V lost 5 bases, J lost 7 bases, and 18 bases lay in between. Here the CDR3 DNA reads TGTGCCAGCAGCACCTTGGGGGGGCCTTATAATGAGCAGTTCTTC. Its translation is CASSTLGGPYNEQFF.

The rearrangement links TRBV5-1 to TRBJ1-4; 10 nucleotides line up with TRBD1. V shed 4 bases, J shed 8 bases, and the junction held 8 bases outside the gene matches. The CDR3 consists of 15 residues. CDR1 SGHRS and CDR2 YFSETQ come from the germline V gene. CDR3 in DNA: TGCGCCAGCAGCATTGGACAGGGGGATAGCGAAAAACTGTTTTTT. This sequence encodes CASSIGQGDSEKLFF.

This chain connects TRBV5-5 to TRBJ1-5, with D possibly being TRBD1 (5 bases). Per the germline V gene, CDR1 is SGHKS and CDR2 is YYEKEE (reference sequence). The CDR3 extends over 16 amino acids. Trimming removed 5 bases from V and 1 base from J, with 16 bases in between. CDR3 bases: TGTGCCAGCAGTCCAGGGTCCCTAGGAAGCAATCAGCCCCAGCATTTT. This translates into CASSPGSLGSNQPQHF.

The chain employs TRBV4-3 and TRBJ2-4; the D gene is possibly TRBD2 (5 bases). Trimming took off 1 base at V and 6 bases at J, with 13 bases between the two ends. The CDR3 contains 15 residues. The germline gives CDR1 LGHNA, CDR2 YSLEER. CDR3 nucleotides: TGCGCCAGCAGCCAAGCCCGCGCTGGAGGAAACATTCAGTACTTC. Translated: CASSQARAGGNIQYF.

The chain has TRBV28 and TRBJ1-5; D is unresolved. V was trimmed by 4 bases and J by 2 bases, leaving 9 bases between them. The CDR3 spans 14 residues. Per the germline V gene, CDR1 is MDHEN and CDR2 is SYDVKM. For the CDR3, the DNA is TGTGCCAGCAGTTATGGTTCGGGCAATCAGCCCCAGCATTTT. The encoded protein is CASSYGSGNQPQHF.

This clone occurred a few times. The rearrangement links TRBV28 to TRBJ2-7, with 8 bases that match TRBD1. Germline V lookup: CDR1 MDHEN, CDR2 SYDVKM. This CDR3 has 12 residues. Germline trimming cut 6 bases from V and 8 bases from J; bases unmatched to any gene: 6. The CDR3 DNA reads TGTGCCAGCAGCATAGACAGGGGTAAGCAGTACTTC. It specifies CASSIDRGKQYF.

The chain combines TRBV12-3 or TRBV12-4 with TRBJ2-7; D gene ambiguous. CDR3 length equals 13 residues. V lost 7 bases, J lost 5 bases, and 15 bases lay in between. DNA of the CDR3: TGTGCCAGCAAATCGGCCTCTAGGAACGAGCAGTACTTC. It encodes CASKSASRNEQYF.

The J gene is TRBJ2-3, the V gene TRBV9; 9 bases map to TRBD1. In germline, CDR1 is SGDLS, CDR2 YYNGEE. The ends lost 3 bases at V and 1 base at J; junction bases unmatched: 3. The CDR3 sequence is 15 residues long. The CDR3 region has the DNA TGTGCCAGCAGCGACTGGGACAGGGGCACAGATACGCAGTATTTT. Protein: CASSDWDRGTDTQYF.

The chain has TRBV28 and TRBJ1-5, with D tentatively TRBD1 (6 bases). This CDR3 is 15 amino acids long. Germline V lookup: CDR1 MDHEN, CDR2 SYDVKM. V was trimmed by 5 bases and J by 2 bases, leaving 13 bases between them. CDR3 in DNA: TGTGCCAGCAGTCCTACAGGGTATGGCAATCAGCCCCAGCATTTT. The encoded protein is CASSPTGYGNQPQHF.

The J gene is TRBJ1-2, the V gene TRBV4-1, with D possibly being TRBD1 (6 bases). The V gene's germline CDR1 is MGHRA and CDR2 YSYEKL. This CDR3 spans 15 amino acids. The ends were cut back, 3 bases at V and 7 bases at J, with 18 bases in the middle. CDR3 protein: CASSQVTGSILGYTF. As DNA, the CDR3 is TGCGCCAGCAGCCAGGTCACAGGGTCGATCCTTGGCTACACCTTC.

CDR3 sequence reads: CASSLGGVAGDTQYF. The CDR3 DNA is TGCGCCAGCAGCTTGGGGGGAGTAGCGGGAGATACGCAGTATTTT. The chain joins TRBV5-1 to TRBJ2-3; TRBD2 agrees at 7 bases. Germline V CDR1 and CDR2: SGHRS, YFSETQ. V lost 0 bases and J lost 5; bases outside the gene matches: 6. This CDR3 contains 15 residues.

For the CDR3, the DNA is TGCGCCAGCAGACTACAAGCAACTAATGAAAAACTGTTTTTT. It encodes CASRLQATNEKLFF. This chain uses TRBV4-1 with TRBJ1-4; D remains unclear. The V end lost 6 bases, the J end lost 0 bases, and 8 bases lay between the germline ends. The CDR3 is 14 amino acids. Germline V gene data show CDR1 as MGHRA and CDR2 as YSYEKL.

The rearrangement uses TRBV9 and TRBJ2-1; D is possibly TRBD2 (6 bases). Trimming took off 1 base at V and 2 bases at J, with 10 bases between the two ends. The germline gives CDR1 SGDLS, CDR2 YYNGEE. The CDR3 has 15 residues. CDR3 DNA: TGTGCCAGCAGCGTACTGGCTAGCGCCTACAATGAGCAGTTCTTC. This gives the protein CASSVLASAYNEQFF.

The V gene is TRBV5-6, the J gene TRBJ1-5; the D is unclear. This CDR3 has 13 residues. Germline V gene sequence: CDR1 SGHDT, CDR2 YYEEEE. V lost 2 bases and J 0 bases, leaving 3 bases between the germline ends. The CDR3: CASSFYSNQPQHF. CDR3 nucleotide sequence: TGTGCCAGCAGCTTTTATAGCAATCAGCCCCAGCATTTT. Looking up the rest from reference TRBV5-6 and TRBJ1-5 gives the full variable domain: DAGVTQSPTHLIKTRGQQVTLRCSPKSGHDTVSWYQQALGQGPQFIFQYYEEEERQRGNFPDRFSGHQFPNYSSELNVNALLLGDSALYLCASSFYSNQPQHFGDGTRLSIL.

V and J are TRBV9 and TRBJ2-3; maybe TRBD1 (6 bases). Germline assignment: CDR1 SGDLS and CDR2 YYNGEE. V dropped 2 bases and J dropped 2 bases, with 12 bases sitting between them. The CDR3 runs to 15 residues. Here the CDR3 DNA reads TGTGCCAGCAGCGTGAGTGGACAGAACACAGATACGCAGTATTTT. Protein sequence: CASSVSGQNTDTQYF.

J is TRBJ1-2 and V is TRBV4-1; the D gene is possibly TRBD1 (6 bases). Germline CDR1 is MGHRA and CDR2 is YSYEKL. The CDR3 runs to 14 residues. Trimming removed 0 bases from V and 2 bases from J, with 7 bases in between. In DNA, the CDR3 is TGCGCCAGCAGCCAAGATACAGGGAACTATGGCTACACCTTC. Its protein product is CASSQDTGNYGYTF.

The gene calls are TRBV5-1 and TRBJ2-1; 9 bases fit TRBD2. The junction had 7 bases not matched to a gene; V was cut back by 2 bases and J by 7 bases. The CDR3 contains 15 residues. Germline CDR1 is SGHRS and CDR2 is YFSETQ. The CDR3 loop reads CASSLTAGGPNEQFF. The CDR3 DNA is TGCGCCAGCAGCTTAACGGCGGGAGGGCCTAATGAGCAGTTCTTC. The full variable domain, with the rest looked up from reference TRBV5-1 and TRBJ2-1, is KAGVTQTPRYLIKTRGQQVTLSCSPISGHRSVSWYQQTPGQGLQFLFEYFSETQRNKGNFPGRFSGRQFSNSRSEMNVSTLELGDSALYLCASSLTAGGPNEQFFGPGTRLTVL.

The chain is built from TRBV19 and TRBJ2-7; 12 bases line up with TRBD2. CDR1 is LNHDA, CDR2 SQIVND, per germline (reference sequence). This CDR3 comprises 13 residues. Trimming at V came to 7 bases and at J to 6 bases, leaving 4 bases not matched to a gene. CDR3 in amino acids: CASKMGLAGEQYF. CDR3 in DNA: TGTGCCAGTAAGATGGGACTAGCGGGCGAGCAGTACTTC.

V gene TRBV4-3 combines with J gene TRBJ2-1, with unresolved D. Trimming pared 3 bases from V and 6 bases from J, leaving 15 bases between. The CDR3 is 15 amino acids. Germline V gene sequence: CDR1 LGHNA, CDR2 YSLEER. This chain's CDR3 is CASSHRFDSINEQFF. CDR3 bases: TGCGCCAGCAGCCACAGATTCGACTCCATCAATGAGCAGTTCTTC.

This clone appeared a single time. The V and J genes are TRBV2 and TRBJ1-6; D is ambiguous. V dropped 7 bases and J dropped 4 bases, with 11 bases sitting between them. From germline, CDR1 is SNHLY and CDR2 FYNNEI. CDR3 length: 14 residues. The CDR3 nucleotides are TGTGCCAGCAAGAGGGTCTTTTATAATTCACCCCTCCACTTT. The encoded protein is CASKRVFYNSPLHF.

This clone was detected only once. The genes are TRBV19 and TRBJ1-5; D remains unclear. The CDR3 contains 13 residues. Trimming took off 8 bases at V and 3 bases at J, with 11 bases between the two ends. Germline loops: CDR1 LNHDA, CDR2 SQIVND (reference sequence). This CDR3 reads CASADLVNQPQHF. The CDR3 DNA reads TGTGCCAGTGCGGACCTCGTCAATCAGCCCCAGCATTTT.

The chain employs TRBV13 and TRBJ2-2; 8 nucleotides match TRBD2. J lost 2 bases, V lost 1 base, and 9 bases had no gene match. The V gene's germline CDR1 is PRHDT and CDR2 FYEKMQ (reference sequence). The CDR3 runs to 18 residues. The CDR3 DNA follows: TGTGCCAGCAGCTTAGCCTCAGCGGGAGCTGGTAACACCGGGGAGCTGTTTTTT. This sequence encodes CASSLASAGAGNTGELFF.

This clone was found once. The V call is TRBV7-2, the J call TRBJ1-6; D gene unclear. Trimming took 0 bases from V and 0 from J, leaving 6 bases between them. CDR3 length: 16 amino acids. Per the germline V gene, CDR1 is SGHTA and CDR2 is FQGNSA. The CDR3 DNA sequence: TGTGCCAGCAGCTTAGCGATGGGCTCCTATAATTCACCCCTCCACTTT. This gives the protein CASSLAMGSYNSPLHF.

In its sample, this clone was seen once. The rearrangement uses TRBV7-6 and TRBJ1-1; no clear D gene. Germline assignment: CDR1 SGHVS and CDR2 FNYEAQ. This CDR3 has 14 residues. Trimming removed 5 bases at V and 1 base at J, with 11 bases between. The CDR3 reads CASSLLGQNTEAFF. CDR3 coding DNA: TGTGCCAGCAGCCTATTAGGGCAGAACACTGAAGCTTTCTTT. The whole variable domain, filled in from reference TRBV7-6 and TRBJ1-1, reads GAGVSQSPRYKVTKRGQDVALRCDPISGHVSLYWYRQALGQGPEFLTYFNYEAQQDKSGLPNDRFSAERPEGSISTLTIQRTEQRDSAMYRCASSLLGQNTEAFFGQGTRLTVV.

This chain joins TRBV19 and TRBJ2-3; 7 bases fit TRBD2. V was clipped by 5 bases and J by 1 base; unmatched bases: 6. CDR1 is LNHDA, CDR2 SQIVND, per germline (reference sequence). This CDR3 region has 15 residues. The CDR3 region has the DNA TGTGCCAGTAGTCGGGCGGGAGAAGGCACAGATACGCAGTATTTT. As protein: CASSRAGEGTDTQYF.

The chain has TRBV9 and TRBJ1-6; perhaps TRBD1 as D (5 bases). Germline V gives CDR1 SGDLS, CDR2 YYNGEE. V lost 4 bases to trimming and J lost 7 bases, with 15 bases between them. The CDR3 runs to 15 residues. DNA for the CDR3: TGTGCCAGCAGCACCATTGACAGACCCAATTCACCCCTCCACTTT. Protein product: CASSTIDRPNSPLHF.